These 31 T cell receptor beta chains share one sample of origin, sequenced in a study of human T cells and chemical hapten exposure. MiXCR, applied by TCRdb to the RACE reads, yields one record per CDR3 protein. This table holds around 380,000 distinct CDR3 sequences, around 5.5% found once. Time point in this sample: pre-sensitization, week 0. Treatment reported: therapeutic diphenylcyclopropenone sensitization with weekly scalp DPC. The material sequenced was whole blood, taken in connection with sensitization to the hapten diphenylcyclopropenone (DPC). These receptors all come from a woman younger than 35 with alopecia areata. Some clones in this sample may be carry-over from other donors' samples.

In this sample, this clonotype turned up a few times. This rearrangement joins TRBV12-5 to TRBJ2-7; 7 bases are shared with TRBD1. Germline assignment: CDR1 LGHNT and CDR2 FRNRAP. J was trimmed by 2 bases and V by 3 bases; bases with no gene match: 4. The CDR3 consists of 14 residues. The CDR3: CASGFWDRPYEQYF. The CDR3 nucleotides are TGTGCTAGTGGTTTTTGGGACAGACCCTACGAGCAGTACTTC.

This clonotype was picked up many times. This sequence joins TRBV27 and TRBJ2-5, with 14 bases aligning to TRBD2. The V gene's germline CDR1 is MNHEY and CDR2 SMNVEV (reference sequence). V shed 6 bases, J shed 5 bases, and the junction held 11 bases outside the gene matches. CDR3 length equals 17 residues. CDR3 sequence (DNA): TGTGCCAGCAGACGAACCGGGACTAGCGGGGGTTATGAGACCCAGTACTTC. This codes for CASRRTGTSGGYETQYF.

This clonotype appeared a few times. The V and J genes are TRBV5-6 and TRBJ1-5; D uncertain. Germline-derived CDR1 and CDR2 are SGHDT and YYEEEE. Trimming took off 4 bases at V and 0 bases at J, with 5 bases between the two ends. The CDR3 loop spans 13 amino acids. CDR3 sequence: CASSKYSNQPQHF. CDR3 in DNA: TGTGCCAGCAGCAAATATAGCAATCAGCCCCAGCATTTT.

The chain combines TRBV7-8 with TRBJ2-3, with 11 bases aligning to TRBD1. V shed 5 bases and J 1 base; nucleotides not matched to a gene: 5. Germline V gene data show CDR1 as SGHVS and CDR2 as FQNEAQ. This CDR3 spans 16 amino acids. The CDR3 DNA is TGTGCCAGCAGCGAGGACAGGGGGCTGGGCACAGATACGCAGTATTTT. Residues: CASSEDRGLGTDTQYF.

V usage is TRBV12-3 or TRBV12-4 and J usage is TRBJ2-7, with 7 bases identical to TRBD2. V dropped 4 bases and J dropped 0; count of bases not matched to a gene: 12. The CDR3 has 17 residues. The CDR3 protein is CASSSLLGRGSSYEQYF. The CDR3 nucleotides read TGTGCCAGCAGTTCACTACTCGGGCGGGGGAGCTCCTACGAGCAGTACTTC.

This clonotype was seen many times. The chain joins TRBV4-2 to TRBJ1-2; TRBD1 is a possible D gene (5 bases). Germline assignment: CDR1 LGHNA and CDR2 YNFKEQ. V was clipped by 4 bases and J by 4 bases, with 22 bases between them. This CDR3 comprises 17 residues. The CDR3 region has the DNA TGTGCCAGCAGCCCCTATGAGTCCCAGGGATTAATCTATGGCTACACCTTC. It codes for CASSPYESQGLIYGYTF.

This clonotype was seen many times. J is TRBJ2-1 and V is TRBV14; D is possibly TRBD1 (6 bases). CDR1 and CDR2 (germline): SGHDN, FVKESK. This CDR3 is built from 15 residues. Trimming removed 1 base from V and 10 bases from J, with 17 bases in between. CDR3 region: CASSQGRDGGQEQFF. The CDR3 bases are TGTGCCAGCAGCCAAGGCCGGGACGGAGGACAGGAGCAGTTCTTC.

The V gene is TRBV15, the J gene TRBJ2-1, with D possibly matching TRBD2 (5 bases). Trimming left V 0 bases short and J 9 bases short, with 15 bases between. The CDR3 runs to 15 residues. Germline CDR1 reads LNHNV; CDR2 reads YYDKDF (reference sequence). In DNA, the CDR3 is TGTGCCACCAGCAGAGAACGAGAGGGCTGGCCTGAGCAGTTCTTC. This sequence encodes CATSREREGWPEQFF. The full variable domain, rest sourced from reference TRBV15 and TRBJ2-1, is DAMVIQNPRYQVTQFGKPVTLSCSQTLNHNVMYWYQQKSSQAPKLLFHYYDKDFNNEADTPDNFQSRRPNTSFCFLDIRSPGLGDTAMYLCATSREREGWPEQFFGPGTRLTVL.

V usage is TRBV5-6 and J usage is TRBJ2-3; 9 bases align to TRBD1. V gave up 3 bases and J gave up 8 bases; unmatched junction bases: 10. Germline lookup yields CDR1 SGHDT and CDR2 YYEEEE. The CDR3 covers 15 residues. The CDR3 DNA sequence: TGTGCCAGCAGCTATGGGACAGGGAAAAGGGGTACGCAGTATTTT. The encoded protein is CASSYGTGKRGTQYF.

This clonotype was found many times. V and J are TRBV28 and TRBJ2-7, with a possible D match to TRBD1 (6 bases). V was shortened by 1 base and J by 5 bases, with 9 bases between the two germline ends. The length of the CDR3 is 13 residues. Germline CDR1 reads MDHEN; CDR2 reads SYDVKM. The DNA for the CDR3 is TGTGCCAGCAGTTTATTTAGACAGGACGAGCAGTACTTC. This sequence encodes CASSLFRQDEQYF.

At least ten counts were recorded for this clonotype. The rearrangement uses TRBV5-1 and TRBJ2-1; D not resolved. Germline V gene data show CDR1 as SGHRS and CDR2 as YFSETQ. The CDR3 totals 14 residues. V lost 5 bases and J 4 bases, leaving 13 bases between the germline ends. The CDR3 spells CASRVTPQYNEQFF. CDR3 sequence (DNA): TGCGCCAGCAGAGTCACACCCCAATACAATGAGCAGTTCTTC.

The sample holds a few counts of this clonotype. The gene calls are TRBV6-5 and TRBJ2-5; 8 bases are a match to TRBD2. CDR3 length: 17 amino acids. V was clipped by 0 bases and J by 7 bases; unmatched bases: 13. The germline V gene encodes CDR1 MNHEY and CDR2 SVGAGI. CDR3 sequence: CASSYSSPDSGGWTQYF. CDR3 in DNA: TGTGCCAGCAGTTACTCTTCCCCGGACAGCGGGGGATGGACCCAGTACTTC.

This clonotype was detected a few times. V and J are TRBV12-3 or TRBV12-4 and TRBJ2-7; D tentatively reads TRBD1 or TRBD2 (5 bases each). V was pared by 9 bases and J by 1 base, with 13 bases between. This CDR3 is 13 amino acids long. CDR3 sequence (DNA): TGTGCCAGTAGATCCGGGGCATCCTACGAGCAGTACTTC. This codes for CASRSGASYEQYF.

This clonotype was recorded many times. This chain links TRBV27 with TRBJ2-5, with TRBD1 as a possible D gene (6 bases). V lost 6 bases, J lost 0 bases, and 11 bases lay in between. CDR3 length: 14 residues. In germline, CDR1 is MNHEY, CDR2 SMNVEV (reference sequence). The CDR3 loop reads CASSPGQYQETQYF. For the CDR3, the DNA is TGTGCCAGCAGCCCCGGACAGTACCAAGAGACCCAGTACTTC.

The CDR3 spells CSARPTGSSPLHF. CDR3 bases: TGCAGTGCTAGACCGACAGGGTCCTCACCCCTCCACTTT. The V and J genes are TRBV20-1 and TRBJ1-6, with 7 positions matching TRBD1. The CDR3 is 13 amino acids. Germline CDR1 and CDR2: DFQATT and SNEGSKA (reference sequence). The V gene end was trimmed by 2 bases and the J gene end by 10 bases; junction bases not matched to a gene: 5.

This clonotype was recorded a few times. This chain uses TRBV27 with TRBJ2-5; D is ambiguous. CDR1 is MNHEY, CDR2 SMNVEV, per germline (reference sequence). Between the trimmed V and J ends, which lost 5 bases and 2 bases, there was a span of 9 bases. The CDR3 has 13 residues. The CDR3: CASSTRLQETQYF. The CDR3 nucleotides are TGTGCCAGCAGTACCAGGTTACAAGAGACCCAGTACTTC.

The sample holds many counts of this clonotype. V gene TRBV4-2 combines with J gene TRBJ2-2, with D perhaps TRBD1 (5 bases). Per the germline V gene, CDR1 is LGHNA and CDR2 is YNFKEQ. Trimming cost V 1 base and J 6 bases, with 12 bases left between them. The CDR3 has 15 residues. The CDR3 sequence is CASSQASREPGELFF. The CDR3 DNA follows: TGTGCCAGCAGCCAAGCCAGCAGGGAACCCGGGGAGCTGTTTTTT.

This clonotype was seen at least ten times. The chain combines TRBV6-2 or TRBV6-3 with TRBJ1-1, with 8 bases that match TRBD1. V was pared by 5 bases and J by 11 bases, with 4 bases of the junction left unmatched. Germline V gene data show CDR1 as MNHEY and CDR2 as SVGEGT. This CDR3 contains 11 residues. CDR3: CASSKTGEAFF. The CDR3, as DNA: TGTGCCAGCAGTAAGACAGGGGAGGCTTTCTTT.

This clonotype appeared a few times. This chain uses TRBV7-2 with TRBJ2-3; D remains ambiguous. Germline V gene data show CDR1 as SGHTA and CDR2 as FQGNSA. This CDR3 has 12 residues. The V and J ends lost 1 base and 7 bases respectively, with 6 bases between them. This CDR3 is CASSLDRYTQYF. In DNA form, the CDR3 reads TGTGCCAGCAGCTTAGATAGGTATACGCAGTATTTT.

J is TRBJ2-3 and V is TRBV12-3 or TRBV12-4, with D perhaps matching TRBD2 (6 bases). The CDR3 is 15 amino acids. Trimming stripped 3 bases from V and 3 bases from J, with 13 bases between. In nucleotides, the CDR3 is TGTGCCAGCAGTTTCCCTGGGGGGACTACAGATACGCAGTATTTT. This encodes CASSFPGGTTDTQYF.

The chain carries TRBV7-2 and TRBJ1-2; TRBD1 agrees at 8 bases. CDR1 is SGHTA and CDR2 is FQGNSA in the germline V gene. Unmatched junction bases numbered 12, after V lost 2 bases and J lost 7 bases. The CDR3 has 16 residues. CDR3 in DNA: TGTGCCAGCAGCTTAACGAGAAGGACAGGGATCGTTGGCTACACCTTC. Translating gives CASSLTRRTGIVGYTF.

The CDR3 protein is CSASPASGYTDTQYF. The CDR3 region has the DNA TGCAGTGCTAGTCCGGCTAGCGGGTACACAGATACGCAGTATTTT. V usage is TRBV20-1 and J usage is TRBJ2-3; 8 nucleotides match TRBD2. Germline CDR1 DFQATT, CDR2 SNEGSKA (reference sequence). V trimming: 3 bases; J trimming: 2 bases; junction bases outside the gene matches: 7. The CDR3 runs 15 residues.

The chain couples TRBV15 to TRBJ1-4; D is unresolved. Germline CDR1 LNHNV, CDR2 YYDKDF (reference sequence). The CDR3 length is 16 residues. V was cut by 4 bases and J by 0 bases, with 12 bases left in between. CDR3 DNA sequence: TGTGCCACCAGCACGGGAACCTCGTCAACTAATGAAAAACTGTTTTTT. It yields the protein CATSTGTSSTNEKLFF.

This clonotype was counted many times. V and J are TRBV7-9 and TRBJ2-5; 11 bases match TRBD2. CDR1 SEHNR and CDR2 FQNEAQ come from the germline V gene (reference sequence). This CDR3 comprises 16 residues. V gave up 4 bases and J gave up 5 bases; unmatched junction bases: 9. The CDR3 nucleotides read TGTGCCAGCAGCTCCGGGACTAGCGGACGATTGGAGACCCAGTACTTC. Its protein product is CASSSGTSGRLETQYF.

This clonotype was counted only a few times. The chain couples TRBV4-2 to TRBJ2-1; the D is unclear. Trimming left V 3 bases short and J 4 bases short, with 19 bases between. CDR3 size: 17 residues. The germline V gene encodes CDR1 LGHNA and CDR2 YNFKEQ. The CDR3 region has the DNA TGTGCCAGCAGCCAGTGGAGCCCCGTCCCTTGGTACAATGAGCAGTTCTTC. Protein sequence: CASSQWSPVPWYNEQFF.

V and J are TRBV7-2 and TRBJ2-7; tentative D call: TRBD2 (5 bases). The CDR3 is 13 amino acids. Germline loops: CDR1 SGHTA, CDR2 FQGNSA. The ends were cut back, 5 bases at V and 3 bases at J, with 11 bases in the middle. As DNA, the CDR3 is TGTGCCAGCAGCCCGGACTGGAACTACGAGCAGTACTTC. Protein sequence: CASSPDWNYEQYF.

The chain recombines TRBV6-5 with TRBJ1-6; 8 bases are shared with TRBD1. In germline, CDR1 is MNHEY, CDR2 SVGAGI. The junction had 7 bases not matched to a gene; V was cut back by 2 bases and J by 10 bases. This CDR3 spans 15 amino acids. CDR3 sequence: CASSYVDRGESPLHF. The DNA of the CDR3 is TGTGCCAGCAGTTACGTCGACAGGGGAGAGTCACCCCTCCACTTT.

This clonotype was seen ten or more times. The chain has TRBV24-1 and TRBJ2-3; D unclear. The CDR3 runs to 13 residues. Germline V CDR1 and CDR2: KGHDR, SFDVKD. Trimming took off 0 bases at V and 5 bases at J, with 5 bases between the two ends. This chain's CDR3 is CATSDLGQDTQYF. The CDR3 nucleotides read TGTGCCACCAGTGATTTGGGTCAAGATACGCAGTATTTT.

A few counts support this clonotype. CDR3 amino acids: CASSLGLLGRATNEKLFF. The DNA of the CDR3 is TGTGCCAGCAGCCTAGGACTCCTGGGGCGTGCAACTAATGAAAAACTGTTTTTT. The rearrangement joins TRBV7-8 to TRBJ1-4; D perhaps matches TRBD1 (5 bases). Trimming removed 5 bases at V and 0 bases at J, with 19 bases between. This CDR3 contains 18 residues. Germline V gene sequence: CDR1 SGHVS, CDR2 FQNEAQ.

The chain uses TRBV6-2 or TRBV6-3 and TRBJ1-2; D gene uncertain. The germline gives CDR1 MNHEY, CDR2 SVGEGT. The CDR3 is 12 amino acids. V lost 4 bases and J lost 4, with 7 bases in between. The CDR3, as DNA: TGTGCCAGCAGTTCCCAGTTCTATGGCTACACCTTC. This gives the protein CASSSQFYGYTF.

This clonotype was seen at least ten times. The chain uses TRBV6-1 and TRBJ1-1, with 9 bases matching TRBD1. The CDR3 covers 15 residues. J gave up 5 bases and V 6 bases, and 10 bases lay outside the gene matches. CDR1 is MNHNS, CDR2 SASEGT, per germline. The chain's CDR3 is CASSLLQGAGTEAFF. CDR3 sequence (DNA): TGTGCCAGCAGCCTCCTACAGGGGGCGGGTACTGAAGCTTTCTTT.